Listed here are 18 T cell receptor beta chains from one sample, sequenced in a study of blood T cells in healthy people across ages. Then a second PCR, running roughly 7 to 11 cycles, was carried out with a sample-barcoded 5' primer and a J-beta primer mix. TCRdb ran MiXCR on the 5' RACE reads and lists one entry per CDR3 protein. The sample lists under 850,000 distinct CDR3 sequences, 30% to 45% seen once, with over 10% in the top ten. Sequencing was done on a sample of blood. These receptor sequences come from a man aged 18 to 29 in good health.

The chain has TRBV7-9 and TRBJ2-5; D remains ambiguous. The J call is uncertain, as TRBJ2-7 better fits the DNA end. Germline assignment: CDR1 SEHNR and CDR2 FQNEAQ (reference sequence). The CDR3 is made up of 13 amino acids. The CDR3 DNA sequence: TGTGCCAGCAGCGTAGTCCTCCTGGGCGAGCAGTACTTC. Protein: CASSVVLLGEQYF.

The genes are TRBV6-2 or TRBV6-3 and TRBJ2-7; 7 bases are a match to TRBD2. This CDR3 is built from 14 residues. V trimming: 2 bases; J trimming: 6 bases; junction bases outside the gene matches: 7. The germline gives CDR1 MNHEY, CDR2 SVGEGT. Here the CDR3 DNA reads TGTGCCAGCAGTTACGGGGGACTATACGGCGAGCAGTACTTC. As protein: CASSYGGLYGEQYF.

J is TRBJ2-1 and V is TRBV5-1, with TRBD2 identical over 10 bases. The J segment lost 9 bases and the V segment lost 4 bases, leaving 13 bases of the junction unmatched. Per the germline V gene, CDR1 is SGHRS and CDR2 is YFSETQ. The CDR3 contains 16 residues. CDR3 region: CASSPTSGAAGREQFF. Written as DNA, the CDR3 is TGCGCCAGCAGCCCCACTAGCGGGGCGGCAGGTCGTGAGCAGTTCTTC.

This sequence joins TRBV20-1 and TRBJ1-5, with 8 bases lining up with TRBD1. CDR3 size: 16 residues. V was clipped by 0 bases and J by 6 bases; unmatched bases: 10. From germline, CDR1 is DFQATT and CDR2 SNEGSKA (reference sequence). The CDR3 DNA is TGCAGTGCTAGAGATCGGGGCAGGGGGCTTGGTCAGCCCCAGCATTTT. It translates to CSARDRGRGLGQPQHF.

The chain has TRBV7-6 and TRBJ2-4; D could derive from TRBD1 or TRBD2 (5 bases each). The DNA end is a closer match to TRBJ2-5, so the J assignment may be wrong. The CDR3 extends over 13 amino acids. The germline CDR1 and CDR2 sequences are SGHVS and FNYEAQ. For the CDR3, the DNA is TGTGCCAGCAGCTTAGTAGAGGGGGAGACCCAGTACTTC. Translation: CASSLVEGETQYF.

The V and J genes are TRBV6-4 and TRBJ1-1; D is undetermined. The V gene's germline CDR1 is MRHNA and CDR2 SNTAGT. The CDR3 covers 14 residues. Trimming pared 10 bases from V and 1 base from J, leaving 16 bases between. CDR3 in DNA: TGTGCCACAAGGCGAGACACTACGAACACTGAAGCTTTCTTT. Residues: CATRRDTTNTEAFF.

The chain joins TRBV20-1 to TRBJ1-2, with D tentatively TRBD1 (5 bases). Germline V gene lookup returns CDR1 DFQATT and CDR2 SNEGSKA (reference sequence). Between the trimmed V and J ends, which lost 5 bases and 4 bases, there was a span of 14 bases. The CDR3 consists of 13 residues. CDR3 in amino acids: CSAPTGTFYGYTF. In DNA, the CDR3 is TGCAGTGCTCCGACCGGGACCTTCTATGGCTACACCTTC.

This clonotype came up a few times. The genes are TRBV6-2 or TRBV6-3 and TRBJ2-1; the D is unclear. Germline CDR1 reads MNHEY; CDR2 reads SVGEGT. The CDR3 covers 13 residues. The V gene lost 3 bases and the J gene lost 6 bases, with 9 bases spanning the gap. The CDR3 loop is CASSYDPTNEQFF. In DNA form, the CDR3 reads TGTGCCAGCAGTTATGACCCTACCAATGAGCAGTTCTTC.

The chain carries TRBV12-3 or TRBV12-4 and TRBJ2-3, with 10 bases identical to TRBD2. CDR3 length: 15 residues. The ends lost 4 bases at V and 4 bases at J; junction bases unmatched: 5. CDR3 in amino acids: CASSSAGGPPDTQYF. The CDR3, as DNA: TGTGCCAGCAGTTCAGCGGGGGGGCCTCCAGATACGCAGTATTTT.

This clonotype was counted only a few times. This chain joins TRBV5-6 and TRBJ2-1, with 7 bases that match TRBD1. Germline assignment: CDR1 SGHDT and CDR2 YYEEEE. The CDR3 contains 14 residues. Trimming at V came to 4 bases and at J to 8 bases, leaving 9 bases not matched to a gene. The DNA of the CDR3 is TGTGCCAGCAGCGTAAACAGGGGCGCGGATGAGCAGTTCTTC. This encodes CASSVNRGADEQFF.

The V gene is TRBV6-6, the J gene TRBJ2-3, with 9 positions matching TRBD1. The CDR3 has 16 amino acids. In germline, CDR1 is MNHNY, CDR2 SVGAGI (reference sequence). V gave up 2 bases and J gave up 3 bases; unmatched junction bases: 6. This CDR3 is CASSYAAGTGTDTQYF. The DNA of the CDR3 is TGTGCCAGCAGTTACGCCGCCGGGACAGGGACAGATACGCAGTATTTT.

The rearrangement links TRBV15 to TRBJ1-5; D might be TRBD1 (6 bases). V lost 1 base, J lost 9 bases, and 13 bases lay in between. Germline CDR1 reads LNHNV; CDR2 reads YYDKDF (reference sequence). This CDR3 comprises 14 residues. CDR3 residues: CATSRGQAPRPQHF. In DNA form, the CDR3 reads TGTGCCACCAGCAGAGGACAGGCCCCAAGGCCCCAGCATTTT.

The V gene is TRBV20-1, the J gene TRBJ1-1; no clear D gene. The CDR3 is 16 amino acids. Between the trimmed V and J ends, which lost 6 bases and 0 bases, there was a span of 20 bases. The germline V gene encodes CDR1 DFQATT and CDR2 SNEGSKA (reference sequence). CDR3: CSADSRRAWVNTEAFF. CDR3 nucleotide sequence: TGCAGTGCGGACTCCCGGAGGGCGTGGGTGAACACTGAAGCTTTCTTT.

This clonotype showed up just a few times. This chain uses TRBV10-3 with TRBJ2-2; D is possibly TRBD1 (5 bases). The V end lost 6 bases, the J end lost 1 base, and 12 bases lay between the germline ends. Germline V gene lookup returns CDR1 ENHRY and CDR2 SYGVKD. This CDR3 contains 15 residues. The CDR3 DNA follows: TGTGCCATCAGCCAACAGGTCCTGAACACCGGGGAGCTGTTTTTT. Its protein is CAISQQVLNTGELFF.

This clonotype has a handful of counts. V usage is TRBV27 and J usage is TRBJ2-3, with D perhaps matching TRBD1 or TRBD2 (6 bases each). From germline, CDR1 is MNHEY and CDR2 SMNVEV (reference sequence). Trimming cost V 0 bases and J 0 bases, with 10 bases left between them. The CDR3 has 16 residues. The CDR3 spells CASSLSRGASTDTQYF. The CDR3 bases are TGTGCCAGCAGTTTATCGAGGGGGGCTAGCACAGATACGCAGTATTTT.

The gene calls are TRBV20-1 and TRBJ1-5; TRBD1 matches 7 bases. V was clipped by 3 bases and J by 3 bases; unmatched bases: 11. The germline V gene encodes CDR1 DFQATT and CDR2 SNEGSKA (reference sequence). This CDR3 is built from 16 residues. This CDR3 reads CSARAARTGSNQPQHF. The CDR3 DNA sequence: TGCAGTGCTAGGGCAGCCAGGACAGGTTCCAATCAGCCCCAGCATTTT.

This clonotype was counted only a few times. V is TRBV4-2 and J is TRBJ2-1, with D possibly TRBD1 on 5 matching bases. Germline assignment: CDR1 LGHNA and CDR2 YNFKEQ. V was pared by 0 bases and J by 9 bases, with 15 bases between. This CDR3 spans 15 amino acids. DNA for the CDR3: TGTGCCAGCAGCCAAGATCCCCAAGGGGTTGGTGAGCAGTTCTTC. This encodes CASSQDPQGVGEQFF.

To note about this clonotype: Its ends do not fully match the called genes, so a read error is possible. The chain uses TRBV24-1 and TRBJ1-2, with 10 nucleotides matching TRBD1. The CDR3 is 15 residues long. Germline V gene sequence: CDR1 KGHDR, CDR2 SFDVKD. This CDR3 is CTTSDPGTGAYGYTF. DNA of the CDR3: TGTACCACCAGTGATCCCGGGACAGGGGCTTATGGCTACACCTTC.